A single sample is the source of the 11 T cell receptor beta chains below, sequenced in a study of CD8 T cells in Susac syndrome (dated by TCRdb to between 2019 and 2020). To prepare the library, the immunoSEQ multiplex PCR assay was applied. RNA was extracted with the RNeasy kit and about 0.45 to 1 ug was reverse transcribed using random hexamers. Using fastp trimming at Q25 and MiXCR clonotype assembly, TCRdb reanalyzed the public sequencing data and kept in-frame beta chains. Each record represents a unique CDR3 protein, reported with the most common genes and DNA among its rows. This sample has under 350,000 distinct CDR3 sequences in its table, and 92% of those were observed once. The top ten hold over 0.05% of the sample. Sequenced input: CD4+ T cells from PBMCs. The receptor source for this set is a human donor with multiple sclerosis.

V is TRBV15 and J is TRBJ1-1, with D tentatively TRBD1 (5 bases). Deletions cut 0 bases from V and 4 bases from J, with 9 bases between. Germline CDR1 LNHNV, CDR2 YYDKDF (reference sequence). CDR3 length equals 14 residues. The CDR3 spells CATSRDVGGTEAFF. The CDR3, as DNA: TGTGCCACCAGCAGAGATGTGGGGGGCACTGAAGCTTTCTTT.

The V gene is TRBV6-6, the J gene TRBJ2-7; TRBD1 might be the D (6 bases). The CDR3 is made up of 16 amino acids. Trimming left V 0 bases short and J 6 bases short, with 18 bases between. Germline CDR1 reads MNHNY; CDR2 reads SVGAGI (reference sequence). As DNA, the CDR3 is TGTGCCAGCAGTTACTCCTCCGGGACAAGCGCGGTCGAGCAGTACTTC. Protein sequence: CASSYSSGTSAVEQYF.

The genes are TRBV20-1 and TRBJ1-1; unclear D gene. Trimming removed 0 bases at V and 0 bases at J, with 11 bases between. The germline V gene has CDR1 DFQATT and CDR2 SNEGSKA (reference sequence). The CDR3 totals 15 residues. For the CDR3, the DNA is TGCAGTGCTAGAGACTCATCGGGCCTGAACACTGAAGCTTTCTTT. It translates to CSARDSSGLNTEAFF.

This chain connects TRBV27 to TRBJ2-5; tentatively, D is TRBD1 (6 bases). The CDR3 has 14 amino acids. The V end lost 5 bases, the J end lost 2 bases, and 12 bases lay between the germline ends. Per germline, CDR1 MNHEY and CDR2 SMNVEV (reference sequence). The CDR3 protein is CASSQLDRQETQYF. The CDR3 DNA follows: TGTGCCAGCAGTCAGCTTGACAGGCAAGAGACCCAGTACTTC.

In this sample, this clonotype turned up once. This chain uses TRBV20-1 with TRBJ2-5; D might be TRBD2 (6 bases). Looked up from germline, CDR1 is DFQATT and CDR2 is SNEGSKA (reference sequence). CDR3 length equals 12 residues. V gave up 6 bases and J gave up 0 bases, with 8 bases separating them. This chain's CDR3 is CSAGRYQETQYF. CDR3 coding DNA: TGCAGTGCAGGGAGGTACCAAGAGACCCAGTACTTC.

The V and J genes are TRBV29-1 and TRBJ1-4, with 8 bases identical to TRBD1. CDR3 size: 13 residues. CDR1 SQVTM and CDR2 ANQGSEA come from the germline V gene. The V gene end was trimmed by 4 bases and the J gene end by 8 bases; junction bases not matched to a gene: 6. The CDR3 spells CSVARRGREKLFF. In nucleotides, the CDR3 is TGCAGCGTTGCTCGCAGGGGGCGGGAAAAACTGTTTTTT.

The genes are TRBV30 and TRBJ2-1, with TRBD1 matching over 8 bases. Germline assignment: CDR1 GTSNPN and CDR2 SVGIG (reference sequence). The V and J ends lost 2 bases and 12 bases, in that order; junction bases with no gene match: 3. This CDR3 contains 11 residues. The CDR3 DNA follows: TGTGCCTGGAGTAAGGGGACAGGGCAGTTCTTC. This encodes CAWSKGTGQFF.

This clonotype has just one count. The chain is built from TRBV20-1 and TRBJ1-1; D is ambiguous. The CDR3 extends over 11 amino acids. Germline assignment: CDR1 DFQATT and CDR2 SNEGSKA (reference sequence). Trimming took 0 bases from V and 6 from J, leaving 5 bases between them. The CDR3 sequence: CSARDWAEAFF. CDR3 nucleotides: TGCAGTGCTAGAGATTGGGCTGAAGCTTTCTTT.

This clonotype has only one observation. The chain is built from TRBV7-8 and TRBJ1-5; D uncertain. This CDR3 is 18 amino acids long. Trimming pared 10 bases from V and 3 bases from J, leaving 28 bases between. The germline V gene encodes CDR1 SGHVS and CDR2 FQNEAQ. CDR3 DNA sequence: TGTGCCATCCCCGAGTTGCATCAGAGGGCCCCCTCCAATCAGCCCCAGCATTTT. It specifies CAIPELHQRAPSNQPQHF. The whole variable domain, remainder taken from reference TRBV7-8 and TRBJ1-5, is GAGVSQSPRYKVAKRGQDVALRCDPISGHVSLFWYQQALGQGPEFLTYFQNEAQLDKSGLPSDRFFAERPEGSVSTLKIQRTQQEDSAVYLCAIPELHQRAPSNQPQHFGDGTRLSIL.

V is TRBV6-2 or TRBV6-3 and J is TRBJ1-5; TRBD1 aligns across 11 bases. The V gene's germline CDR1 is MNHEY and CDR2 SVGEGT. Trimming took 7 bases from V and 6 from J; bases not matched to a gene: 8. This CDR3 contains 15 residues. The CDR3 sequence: CASTRRDRGSQPQHF. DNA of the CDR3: TGTGCCAGCACCCGCAGGGACAGGGGGAGTCAGCCCCAGCATTTT.

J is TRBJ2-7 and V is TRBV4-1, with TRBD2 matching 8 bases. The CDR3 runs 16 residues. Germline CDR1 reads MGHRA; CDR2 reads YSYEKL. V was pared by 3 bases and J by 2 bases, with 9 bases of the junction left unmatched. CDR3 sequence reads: CASSQREGLAAYEQYF. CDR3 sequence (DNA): TGCGCCAGCAGCCAGAGAGAAGGACTAGCCGCCTACGAGCAGTACTTC.